This T cell receptor beta chain derives from a study of blood T cells in healthy people across ages. General study findings and limits: PBMCs left unsorted prevented a conclusive naive versus antigen-experienced comparison. Higher naive T cell percentage went strongly together with higher TCR beta diversity. Age showed a roughly linear inverse relationship with TCR beta diversity per million T cells.

A second PCR, run for roughly 7 to 12 cycles, used a sample-barcoded 5' primer plus a J-beta primer mix. From the 5' RACE reads, TCRdb called clonotypes with MiXCR, one entry per CDR3 protein. The sample has approximately 1,000,000 distinct CDR3 sequences, around two fifths seen once; the top ten hold about 12%. Germline V gene lookup returns CDR1 SGHDT and CDR2 YYEEEE. The CDR3 length is 13 residues. Trimming cost V 4 bases and J 10 bases, with 17 bases left between them. About this clonotype: Its antigen is undetermined.

The individuals who served as donors were healthy Caucasians living in Russia, aged roughly 6 to 100. Sequencing was performed on blood. The chain has TRBV5-6 and TRBJ1-1; a weak D match, TRBD1 (5 bases). The sequence derives from a man aged 18 to 35 in good health. This chain's CDR3 is CASSRTTPGGAFF. Written as DNA, the CDR3 is TGTGCCAGCAGCAGGACAACCCCGGGAGGAGCTTTCTTT. Complete variable domain (other parts from reference TRBV5-6 and TRBJ1-1): DAGVTQSPTHLIKTRGQQVTLRCSPKSGHDTVSWYQQALGQGPQFIFQYYEEEERQRGNFPDRFSGHQFPNYSSELNVNALLLGDSALYLCASSRTTPGGAFFGQGTRLTVV.